The source of this T cell receptor beta chain is a study of blood T cell repertoires in COVID-19. The V and J ends lost 0 bases and 5 bases, in that order; junction bases with no gene match: 6. Germline lookup yields CDR1 SGHRS and CDR2 YFSETQ. The CDR3 is 15 amino acids. Sequencing used immunoSEQ multiplex PCR; TCRdb keeps in-frame clones, though not all of them. This table has about 35,000 clones, about 83% appearing once. V usage is TRBV5-1 and J usage is TRBJ1-2, with 8 bases matching TRBD1. The sequence derives from a man aged 45-65 years with acute or convalescent COVID-19. Sequencing was carried out using peripheral blood. CDR3 DNA: TGCGCCAGCAGCTTGGCGCAGGGGGCCGGGTATGGCTACACCTTC. Protein: CASSLAQGAGYGYTF.